These T cell receptor beta chains were read from a single sample in a study of cytomegalovirus exposure and HLA in healthy donors. Sequencing used immunoSEQ multiplex PCR; TCRdb keeps in-frame clones, though not all of them. The repertoire includes 200,000 to 250,000 clones, about 86% of them detected once, and around 8.6% sits in the top ten. The material sequenced was PBMCs. These receptors came from a woman aged 55-75 years in good health and CMV-seropositive. CDR3s include the opening cysteine and the closing phenylalanine or tryptophan. Fields, in order: V gene, J gene, D gene, clone size, CDR3 DNA, CDR3 protein. D genes are given only for firm matches. Not all rows give a size; the values are once, few, many and, for expanded clones, a class.

>TRBV2|TRBJ1-5|-|-
TGTGCCAGCAGCCCCCGGGGAAACTTGCCCCAGCATTTT
CASSPRGNLPQHF
>TRBV18|TRBJ2-5|-|-
TGTGCCAGCTCACCAATACCGGGAGTCCAAGAGACCCAGTACTTC
CASSPIPGVQETQYF
>TRBV29-1|TRBJ2-3|-|-
TGCAGCGTTGGCACAAATGGCTTGAAGTATTTT
CSVGTNGLKYF
>TRBV2|TRBJ2-1|TRBD1|-
TGTGCCAGCGGGGAAAGGGGGCGCGGTGAGCAGTTCTTC
CASGERGRGEQFF
>TRBV2|TRBJ1-4|-|-
TGTGCCAGCAGTGGGACAGTGAATAATGAAAAACTGTTTTTT
CASSGTVNNEKLFF
>TRBV7-3|TRBJ1-1|-|-
TGTGCCAGCAGCCCCTCCGGGTCGAACACTGAAGCTTTCTTT
CASSPSGSNTEAFF
>TRBV10-3|TRBJ2-3|-|-
TGTGCCGCCTCTGGCGGAGATACGCAGTATTTT
CAASGGDTQYF
>TRBV7-9|TRBJ1-2|-|-
TGTGCCAGCAGCTTAGAAGGCGGCTATGGCTACACCTTC
CASSLEGGYGYTF
>TRBV30|TRBJ2-7|TRBD2|-
TGTGCCTGGAGTCCTGGACTAGCGGGGACCTACGAGCAGTACTTC
CAWSPGLAGTYEQYF
>TRBV28|TRBJ2-3|TRBD1|-
TGTGCCAGCAGTTTAGACAGGGATCGGGTTTCGGATACGCAGTATTTT
CASSLDRDRVSDTQYF
>TRBV5-8|TRBJ2-7|TRBD1|-
TGTGCCAGCAGCTTGCCGGGACAGGACGGGGAGCAGTACTTC
CASSLPGQDGEQYF
>TRBV30|TRBJ1-5|-|-
TGTGCCTGGAGTGTAGGGGCTCCTAATCAGCCCCAGCATTTT
CAWSVGAPNQPQHF
>TRBV7-2|TRBJ1-1|TRBD1|-
TGTGCCAGCAGCTTTACTCGGGACAGGAGCCTTGAATCTTTCTTT
CASSFTRDRSLESFF
>TRBV21-1|TRBJ1-4|-|-
TGTGCCAGCAGCAATTCCGGGGCAGGGGTTGAAAAACTGTTTTTT
CASSNSGAGVEKLFF
>TRBV29-1|TRBJ2-1|-|-
TGCAGCGTGTCCGGGGGAGACCTCGTGACCGATGAGCAGTTCTTC
CSVSGGDLVTDEQFF
>TRBV7-9|TRBJ1-4|-|-
TGTTCCAGCAGCTTTGACAGTGAAAAACTGTTTTTT
CSSSFDSEKLFF
>TRBV10-1|TRBJ1-1|-|-
TGCGCCAGCAGGGGGGGATTGGACACTGAAGCTTTCTTT
CASRGGLDTEAFF
>TRBV7-3|TRBJ2-1|-|-
TGTGCCAGCAGCTTAGGGGGGAGCTACAATGAGCAGTTCTTC
CASSLGGSYNEQFF
>TRBV5-1|TRBJ2-3|TRBD2|-
TGCGCCAGCAGCTTAGGGACTAGCGGTACAGATACGCAGTATTTT
CASSLGTSGTDTQYF
>TRBV7-9|TRBJ2-5|TRBD2|medium-sized
TGTTCCAGCAGCCCCCGGACTAGCGGGTTCCAAGAGACCCAGTACTTC
CSSSPRTSGFQETQYF
>TRBV6-5|TRBJ1-1|-|-
TGTGCCAGCAGTCAGGGAGGTGGGAACACTGAAGCTTTCTTT
CASSQGGGNTEAFF
>TRBV6-6|TRBJ1-2|TRBD1|-
TGTGCCAGCAGTTCTCGGGACAGCTTGCCCCCCTATGGCTACACCTTC
CASSSRDSLPPYGYTF
>TRBV6-5|TRBJ2-2|-|few
TGTGCCAGCAGCACCAGGCATAGCGGGGAGCTGTTTTTT
CASSTRHSGELFF
>TRBV10-3|TRBJ1-5|TRBD1|-
TGTGCCATCACCCCGGACAGGGCAGGGCAGCCCCAGCATTTT
CAITPDRAGQPQHF
>TRBV29-1|TRBJ2-1|TRBD2|few
TGCAGCGTTGAATCGGGGGGAGATCTCGGTGAGCAGTTCTTC
CSVESGGDLGEQFF
>TRBV4-1|TRBJ2-1|TRBD2|-
TGCGCCAGCAGCCAAGAGGGCCTAGCGGGAATCAATGAGCAGTTCTTC
CASSQEGLAGINEQFF
>TRBV28|TRBJ2-4|-|-
TGTGCCAGCAGCTCTGGGCAGGAGGTTAGGAAACAGTACTTC
CASSSGQEVRKQYF
>TRBV28|TRBJ2-5|-|-
TGTGCCAGCAGACCAGCAGGGACTTGGGAGACCCAGTACTTC
CASRPAGTWETQYF
>TRBV7-2|TRBJ2-7|TRBD2|-
TGTGCCAGCAGCTTTGCTAGCGGGTGGAGCTACGAGCAGTACTTC
CASSFASGWSYEQYF
>TRBV7-3|TRBJ2-1|-|few
TGTGCCAGCAGCTTAACGCTAAGCAATGAGCAGTTCTTC
CASSLTLSNEQFF
>TRBV19|TRBJ2-7|TRBD2|-
TGTGCCAGTAGTATGGGGAGACTAGCGGGGACCTTCTCCTACGAGCAGTACTTC
CASSMGRLAGTFSYEQYF
>TRBV7-8|TRBJ1-2|TRBD1|-
TGTGCCAGCAGCTACCAAGCGGGACAGGCCTCCTATGGCTACACCTTC
CASSYQAGQASYGYTF
>TRBV10-3|TRBJ1-1|-|-
TGTGCCATCAGTACCAAGGACAGGAACACTGAAGCTTTCTTT
CAISTKDRNTEAFF
>TRBV12-5|TRBJ2-7|-|-
TGTGCTAGTGGTTTGATGGGGGGTCACGAGCAGTACTTC
CASGLMGGHEQYF
>TRBV18|TRBJ1-3|-|-
TGTGCCAGCTCACCACAGCGAACCGCGATCTCTGGAAACACCATATATTTT
CASSPQRTAISGNTIYF
>TRBV2|TRBJ2-7|TRBD1|once
TGTGCCAGCAGTGAGAGTATCGGTAGGGGGACAGAGACCTACGAGCAGTACTTC
CASSESIGRGTETYEQYF
>TRBV7-2|TRBJ2-7|TRBD2|-
TGTGCCAGCAGCCCACGACTAGCGGGAGGAATCGACGAGCAGTACTTC
CASSPRLAGGIDEQYF
>TRBV7-7|TRBJ2-5|-|-
TGTGCCAGCAGTCTGGGGCAGGGAGGTCGGGAGACCCAGTACTTC
CASSLGQGGRETQYF
>TRBV4-1|TRBJ2-1|TRBD2|-
TGCGCCAGCAGCCAAGGGGCCGGGACTAGCGTCAATGAGCAGTTCTTC
CASSQGAGTSVNEQFF
>TRBV2|TRBJ2-3|TRBD2|-
TGTGCCAGCAGTGAGGCGGCAAGCGGGAGATTGGATACGCAGTATTTT
CASSEAASGRLDTQYF
>TRBV5-1|TRBJ2-3|TRBD2|-
TGCGCCAGCAGCCGGGACGCGGGAGCGGTGACAGATACGCAGTATTTT
CASSRDAGAVTDTQYF
>TRBV5-1|TRBJ1-1|TRBD1|-
TGCGCCAGCAGCTTAGGACAGGGTGAAGCTTTCTTT
CASSLGQGEAFF